Described below is a single TCR beta chain sequence and its context. Its target is unknown. This entry belongs to a study of identical twins. General study findings and limits: Partly confounded zero-insertion analyses could result from invariant MAIT and iNKT cells. Memory repertoires lacked the insertion deficit that abundant cord blood beta clonotypes showed.

Template switching, a step in the protocol, added a universal primer site, and cDNA carried unique molecular identifiers. TCRdb reprocessed the 5' RACE reads with MiXCR, giving one entry per CDR3 protein. The table has about 890,000 distinct CDR3 sequences, approximately 13% seen once. This sample also belongs to another study, concerning yellow fever vaccine responses in identical twins. That paper adds: Twins' T cell vaccine responses reportedly looked partly convergent, partly personalized.

The sequenced sample was PBMCs. The TCR originated in a young woman in good health.

This CDR3 is CASSPKGPGEKLFF. The DNA of the CDR3 is TGCGCCAGCAGCCCGAAGGGGCCGGGTGAAAAACTGTTTTTT. The J gene is TRBJ1-4, the V gene TRBV4-1; possible D gene TRBD1, 5 bases. V was cut by 4 bases and J by 7 bases, with 13 bases left in between. Per the germline V gene, CDR1 is MGHRA and CDR2 is YSYEKL. The CDR3 spans 14 residues.